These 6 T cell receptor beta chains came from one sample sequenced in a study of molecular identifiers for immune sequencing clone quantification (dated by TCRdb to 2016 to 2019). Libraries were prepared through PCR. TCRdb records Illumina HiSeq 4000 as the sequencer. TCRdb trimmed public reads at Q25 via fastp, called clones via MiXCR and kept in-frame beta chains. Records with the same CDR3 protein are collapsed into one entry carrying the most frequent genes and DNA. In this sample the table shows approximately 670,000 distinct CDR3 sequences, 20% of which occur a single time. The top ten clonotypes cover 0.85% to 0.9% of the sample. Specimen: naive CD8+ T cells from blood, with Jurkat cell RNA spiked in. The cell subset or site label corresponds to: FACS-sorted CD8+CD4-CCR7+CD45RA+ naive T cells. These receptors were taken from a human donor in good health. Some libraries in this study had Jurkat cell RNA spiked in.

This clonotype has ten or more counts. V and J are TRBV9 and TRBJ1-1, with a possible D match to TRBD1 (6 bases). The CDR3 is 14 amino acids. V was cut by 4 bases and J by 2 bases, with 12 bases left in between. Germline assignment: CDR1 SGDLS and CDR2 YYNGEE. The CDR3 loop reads CASSPSGVNTEAFF. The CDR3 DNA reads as TGTGCCAGCAGCCCGTCAGGGGTCAACACTGAAGCTTTCTTT.

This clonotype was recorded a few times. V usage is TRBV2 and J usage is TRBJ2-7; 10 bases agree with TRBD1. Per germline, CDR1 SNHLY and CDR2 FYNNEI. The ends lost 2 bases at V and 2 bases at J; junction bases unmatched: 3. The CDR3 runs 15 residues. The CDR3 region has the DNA TGTGCCAGCAGTGAAAGACAGGGGGCCCCCTACGAGCAGTACTTC. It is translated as CASSERQGAPYEQYF.

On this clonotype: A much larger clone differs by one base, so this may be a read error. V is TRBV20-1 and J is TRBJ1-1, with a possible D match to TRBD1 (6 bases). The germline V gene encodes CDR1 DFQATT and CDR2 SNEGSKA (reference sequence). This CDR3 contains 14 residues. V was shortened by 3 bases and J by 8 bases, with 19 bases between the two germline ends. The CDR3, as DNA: TGCAGTGCTAGGAACTTACAGGGCAAGGGGGAAGCTTTCTTT. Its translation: CSARNLQGKGEAFF.

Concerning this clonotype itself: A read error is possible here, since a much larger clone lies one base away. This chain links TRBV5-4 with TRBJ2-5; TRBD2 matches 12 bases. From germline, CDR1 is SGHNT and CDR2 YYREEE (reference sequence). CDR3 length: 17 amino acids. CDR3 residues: CASSLKLAGGRRETLYF. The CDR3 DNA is TGTGCCAGCAGCTTGAAACTAGCGGGAGGTAGGCGAGAGACCCTGTACTTC. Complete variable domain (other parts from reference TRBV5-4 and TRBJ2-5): ETGVTQSPTHLIKTRGQQVTLRCSSQSGHNTVSWYQQALGQGPQFIFQYYREEENGRGNFPPRFSGLQFPNYSSELNVNALELDDSALYLCASSLKLAGGRRETLYFGPGTRLLVL.

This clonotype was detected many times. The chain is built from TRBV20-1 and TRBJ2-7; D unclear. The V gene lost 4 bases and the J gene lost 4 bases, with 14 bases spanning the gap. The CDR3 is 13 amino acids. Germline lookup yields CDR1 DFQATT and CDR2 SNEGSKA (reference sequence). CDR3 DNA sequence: TGCAGTGCTAAGGACCTCACCTTTTACGAGCAGTACTTC. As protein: CSAKDLTFYEQYF.

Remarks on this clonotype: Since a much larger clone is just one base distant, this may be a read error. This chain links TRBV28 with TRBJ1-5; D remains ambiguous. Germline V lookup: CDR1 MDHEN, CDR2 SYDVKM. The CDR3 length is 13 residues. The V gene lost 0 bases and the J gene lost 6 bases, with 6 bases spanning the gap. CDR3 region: CASSLCFGQPQHF. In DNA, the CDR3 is TGTGCCAGCAGTTTATGCTTTGGTCAGCCCCAGCATTTT.